These T cell receptor beta chains were read from a single sample in a study of T cells in Graves' hyperthyroidism and ophthalmopathy. MiXCR, applied by TCRdb to the multiplex PCR reads, yields one record per CDR3 protein. This sample carries around 250,000 distinct CDR3 sequences, 14% to 15% of them seen once, and the ten largest clones take roughly 13%. Sequencing used blood. The receptors derive from a woman between 35 and 50 years old with Graves' hyperthyroidism that later progressed to Graves' ophthalmopathy. Both conserved end residues are part of each CDR3. A D gene is named only where the DNA matches it firmly. The size field is filled for only some rows; it gives once, few, many or a size class.

abundance,len,d_gene,v_gene,j_gene,CDR3aa,CDR3nt
-,11,-,TRBV12-3/TRBV12-4,TRBJ1-1,CASITRDKAFF,TGTGCCAGCATAACCCGGGACAAGGCTTTCTTT
-,17,-,TRBV6-2/TRBV6-3,TRBJ2-1,CASRHERTGVAYNEQFF,TGTGCCAGCAGGCACGAAAGGACGGGAGTGGCCTACAATGAGCAGTTCTTC
many,15,-,TRBV2,TRBJ1-5,CASSSQGRSNQPQHF,TGTGCCAGCAGTAGCCAGGGGCGAAGCAATCAGCCCCAGCATTTT
many,14,-,TRBV3-1,TRBJ2-3,CASSQTRTTDTQYF,TGTGCCAGCAGCCAAACTAGAACCACAGATACGCAGTATTTT
many,15,-,TRBV4-1,TRBJ2-3,CASSDDETEYNTQYF,TGCGCCAGCAGCGATGACGAGACTGAGTATAATACGCAGTATTTT
many,15,-,TRBV28,TRBJ1-2,CASSSQSRAGSGYTF,TGTGCCAGCAGTTCTCAATCTCGTGCGGGGTCTGGCTACACCTTC
many,14,TRBD2,TRBV19,TRBJ2-1,CASSMVGGVNEQFF,TGTGCCAGTAGTATGGTGGGAGGGGTCAATGAGCAGTTCTTC
many,13,TRBD2,TRBV7-8,TRBJ2-1,CASSFSGSNEQFF,TGTGCCAGCAGCTTTAGCGGGAGCAATGAGCAGTTCTTC
many,17,TRBD1,TRBV28,TRBJ2-7,CASSLATGRQGAHEQYF,TGTGCCAGCAGCTTAGCAACGGGGAGACAGGGGGCCCACGAGCAGTACTTC
few,14,TRBD1,TRBV28,TRBJ1-4,CASSFMDRGEKLFF,TGTGCCAGCAGTTTTATGGACAGGGGGGAAAAACTGTTTTTT
few,12,-,TRBV9,TRBJ2-3,CASSVPGNTQYF,TGTGCCAGCAGCGTCCCCGGAAATACGCAGTATTTT
-,16,-,TRBV4-1,TRBJ1-5,CASSQLPKLGNQPQHF,TGCGCCAGCAGCCAACTGCCAAAACTGGGCAATCAGCCCCAGCATTTT
many,15,TRBD1,TRBV6-1,TRBJ2-7,CASSGTGGGSYEQYF,TGTGCCAGCAGTGGGACAGGGGGCGGCTCCTACGAGCAGTACTTC
many,13,TRBD2,TRBV20-1,TRBJ2-5,CSAAGTSEETQYF,TGCAGTGCTGCCGGGACTAGCGAAGAGACCCAGTACTTC
many,16,-,TRBV5-1,TRBJ2-4,CASSLGGLLAKNIQYF,TGCGCCAGCAGCTTAGGGGGGTTACTAGCCAAAAACATTCAGTACTTC
once,16,TRBD2,TRBV10-3,TRBJ2-1,CAISDGRASGYNEQFF,TGTGCCATCAGTGACGGTCGGGCTAGCGGTTACAATGAGCAGTTCTTC
few,14,TRBD1,TRBV20-1,TRBJ1-4,CSAVQGATNEKLFF,TGCAGTGCCGTACAGGGGGCAACTAATGAAAAACTGTTTTTT
many,17,-,TRBV11-2,TRBJ2-1,CASSLRRGARSGNEQFF,TGTGCCAGCAGCTTACGCCGGGGGGCGCGAAGTGGCAATGAGCAGTTCTTC
-,16,TRBD2,TRBV5-1,TRBJ2-1,CASSLRAGGIYNEQFF,TGCGCCAGCAGCTTGCGGGCGGGAGGAATCTACAATGAGCAGTTCTTC
many,18,-,TRBV15,TRBJ2-1,CATSRALGWKSSYNEQFF,TGTGCCACCAGCAGGGCTCTCGGCTGGAAGAGCTCCTACAATGAGCAGTTCTTC
many,15,-,TRBV5-4,TRBJ1-3,CASSSGSGAGNTIYF,TGTGCCAGCAGCTCCGGTTCGGGGGCTGGAAACACCATATATTTT
-,15,TRBD1,TRBV2,TRBJ2-3,CASRRQGAGADTQYF,TGTGCCAGCAGGAGGCAGGGGGCCGGCGCAGATACGCAGTATTTT
few,14,TRBD2,TRBV19,TRBJ2-5,CASSMTSGRETQYF,TGTGCCAGTAGTATGACTAGCGGGAGGGAGACCCAGTACTTC
few,17,TRBD2,TRBV30,TRBJ2-7,CAWSPGTSGRAGYEQYF,TGTGCCTGGAGTCCCGGGACTAGCGGGAGGGCCGGCTACGAGCAGTACTTC
few,15,TRBD1,TRBV9,TRBJ2-7,CASSPPTGTSDEQYF,TGTGCCAGCAGCCCTCCGACAGGGACGTCTGACGAGCAGTACTTC
many,14,-,TRBV5-1,TRBJ2-3,CASSPDPPTDTQYF,TGCGCCAGCAGCCCCGACCCCCCCACAGATACGCAGTATTTT
few,15,-,TRBV29-1,TRBJ2-2,CSVGLLSGNTGELFF,TGCAGCGTGGGGTTACTTAGCGGAAACACCGGGGAGCTGTTTTTT
few,17,TRBD2,TRBV12-3/TRBV12-4,TRBJ2-7,CASSLHSGRSVWYEQYF,TGTGCCAGCAGTTTACATAGCGGGAGATCTGTGTGGTACGAGCAGTACTTC
-,19,TRBD2,TRBV4-2,TRBJ2-3,CASSQDRSLAGIRTDTQYF,TGTGCCAGCAGCCAAGATAGGTCGCTAGCGGGAATTCGGACAGATACGCAGTATTTT
-,19,TRBD2,TRBV7-8,TRBJ2-4,CASSTFRTGTSGMGNIQYF,TGTGCCAGCAGCACCTTCCGTACCGGGACTAGCGGGATGGGAAACATTCAGTACTTC
-,15,TRBD2,TRBV6-1,TRBJ2-5,CASSVGTSEQETQYF,TGTGCCAGCAGTGTAGGGACTAGCGAACAAGAGACCCAGTACTTC
-,13,-,TRBV9,TRBJ1-1,CASQKLGGSEAFF,TGTGCCAGCCAAAAGCTCGGGGGTTCCGAAGCTTTCTTT
-,15,-,TRBV11-1,TRBJ2-3,CASSQLRASTDTQYF,TGCGCCAGCAGCCAACTCAGGGCTAGCACAGATACGCAGTATTTT
many,15,-,TRBV18,TRBJ1-1,CASSPIAQRNREAFF,TGTGCCAGCTCACCAATCGCCCAGCGCAACCGAGAAGCTTTCTTT
many,15,TRBD2,TRBV9,TRBJ2-7,CASSRGTSGSYEQYF,TGTGCCAGCAGCAGGGGGACTAGCGGGTCCTACGAGCAGTACTTC
few,16,-,TRBV28,TRBJ2-7,CASSLRKRGFGGEQYF,TGTGCCAGCAGCTTAAGGAAACGGGGCTTCGGGGGCGAGCAGTACTTC
many,16,-,TRBV2,TRBJ2-7,CASKDRGRLDRYEQYF,TGTGCCAGCAAGGATCGGGGGCGACTAGATCGGTACGAGCAGTACTTC
many,16,-,TRBV5-8,TRBJ2-5,CASSLRSSPRGETQYF,TGTGCCAGCAGCTTGCGTTCCTCCCCGAGAGGGGAGACCCAGTACTTC
many,17,-,TRBV12-3/TRBV12-4,TRBJ2-7,CASSLAERQWDSYEQYF,TGTGCCAGCAGTTTAGCAGAGCGACAGTGGGACTCCTACGAGCAGTACTTC
few,17,TRBD1,TRBV4-1,TRBJ1-5,CASSHFPGQPTDQPQHF,TGCGCCAGCAGCCATTTTCCGGGACAGCCCACGGATCAGCCCCAGCATTTT
-,17,-,TRBV6-1,TRBJ2-2,CASSVFSGGRNTGELFF,TGTGCCAGCAGCGTTTTTAGCGGTGGACGAAACACCGGGGAGCTGTTTTTT
many,14,-,TRBV12-3/TRBV12-4,TRBJ2-2,CASRDLSNTGELFF,TGTGCCAGCAGGGACCTATCGAACACCGGGGAGCTGTTTTTT
many,12,-,TRBV7-2,TRBJ1-1,CASSLGVIEAFF,TGTGCCAGCAGCTTAGGAGTCATCGAAGCTTTCTTT
many,21,TRBD2,TRBV6-1,TRBJ2-7,CASFEFMPTGLAGLRSYEQYF,TGTGCCAGCTTCGAGTTCATGCCGACGGGACTAGCGGGATTGCGGTCCTACGAGCAGTACTTC
-,13,-,TRBV5-6,TRBJ2-5,CASIRNRQETQYF,TGTGCCAGCATCCGTAACAGACAAGAGACCCAGTACTTC
many,13,TRBD1,TRBV10-3,TRBJ2-5,CAISADREETQYF,TGTGCCATCAGTGCGGACAGGGAAGAGACCCAGTACTTC